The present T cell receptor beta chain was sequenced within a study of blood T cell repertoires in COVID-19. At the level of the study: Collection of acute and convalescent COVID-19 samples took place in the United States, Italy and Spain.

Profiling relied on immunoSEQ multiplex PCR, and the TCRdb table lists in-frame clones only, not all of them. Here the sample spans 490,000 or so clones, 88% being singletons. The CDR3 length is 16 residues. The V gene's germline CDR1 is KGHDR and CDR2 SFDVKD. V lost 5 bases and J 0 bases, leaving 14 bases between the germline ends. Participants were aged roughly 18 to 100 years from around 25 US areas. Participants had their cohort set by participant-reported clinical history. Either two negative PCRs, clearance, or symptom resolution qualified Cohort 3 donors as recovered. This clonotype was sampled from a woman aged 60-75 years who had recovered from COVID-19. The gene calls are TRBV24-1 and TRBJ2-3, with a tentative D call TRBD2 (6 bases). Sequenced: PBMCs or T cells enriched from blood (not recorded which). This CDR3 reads CATSGPTSSSTDTQYF. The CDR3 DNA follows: TGTGCCACCAGTGGCCCAACTAGCAGTAGCACAGATACGCAGTATTTT.